This T cell receptor (beta chain) was documented in a study of T cell responses to AZD1222 COVID-19 vaccine. Overall study findings and caveats: With two AZD1222 doses given, Spike-specific TCR breadth and depth both rose. Reportedly, nearly half of unique spike TCRs recognized epitopes outside B.1.351/B.1.1.7 mutations. The peak T cell response came first, and repertoires were sampled only after it. White British people made up most donors, females outnumbered males, and clonal diversity was possibly underestimated.

In germline, CDR1 is KGHDR, CDR2 SFDVKD. The CDR3 totals 15 residues. V lost 7 bases and J lost 6; bases outside the gene matches: 7. Note on this clone: Its antigen is currently unknown.

Clones were read by immunoSEQ multiplex PCR, and TCRdb kept only the in-frame ones, dropping some. The table records roughly 100,000 clones, nearly 90% of them present only once. This TCR was sampled from an adult who received the AZD1222 COVID-19 vaccine. The source was peripheral blood, collected 28 days after the second AZD1222 dose. J is TRBJ2-1 and V is TRBV24-1; 11 positions agree with TRBD2. CDR3 loop: CATSEGGTSGNEQFF. The CDR3 DNA follows: TGTGCCACCAGCGAAGGGGGGACTAGCGGCAATGAGCAGTTCTTC.